This T cell receptor (beta chain) derives from a study of shared clonotypes between healthy human individuals. Broader study findings: For naive CD4 cells, around 5.1% of clonotypes were shared across a handful of donors.

Looked up from germline, CDR1 is SNHLY and CDR2 is FYNNEI. The trim removed 8 bases at V and 1 base at J, leaving 14 bases unmatched. The CDR3 consists of 17 residues. In the study's own analysis: ImmunoSEQ only sent back junction sequences with no quality scores, so filtering was done differently. Repertoires were generated with immunoSEQ multiplex PCR, while TCRdb's copy carries only in-frame clones and drops some. The V and J calls and the clone size are those of that table, but D and trimming were determined from the DNA. The data contain roughly 2,500,000 clones, 93% of them seen just once; the ten biggest clones take up 0.36%. In the case of this clone: Antigen specificity is unknown.

All donors were healthy HIV-negative adults lacking recent acute infections or vaccinations. CD45RA-negative memory and CD45RA+ naive subsets were split from the CD4+ cells. The sequence was collected from a man younger than 35 in good health. Some clones in this sample may be carry-over from other donors' samples. Sequencing used naive CD4+ T cells from PBMCs. Subset given: CD45RA+ positively selected. V is TRBV2 and J is TRBJ2-3; 8 nucleotides match TRBD2. For the CDR3, the DNA is TGTGCCAGCGGGTTTGGCGGGAGGTTAGTAGGCACAGATACGCAGTATTTT. Amino acids: CASGFGGRLVGTDTQYF.